The rows below give T cell receptor beta chains drawn from one sample of a study of neurological immune-mediated disorders. MiXCR, run by TCRdb on the 5' RACE reads, gives a single entry per CDR3 protein. The sample lists 70,000 to 90,000 distinct CDR3 sequences, 5% to 6% occurring once. Input material: PBMCs. These receptors all come from a woman aged 55-70 years with multiple sclerosis. The CDR3 runs from the conserved cysteine through the conserved F or W. Each record gives: clone size, J gene, D gene, V gene, CDR3 DNA, CDR3 protein. A D gene is named only where the DNA matches it firmly. Size values are once, few and many counts, or a class for expanded clones, and some rows have none.

size: many; J: TRBJ1-1; D: -; V: TRBV7-8; DNA: TGTGCCAGCAGCTTCGCTGCCAGGACCGCTTTCTTT; CDR3: CASSFAARTAFF
size: many; J: TRBJ2-1; D: -; V: TRBV5-1; DNA: TGCGCCAGCAGCTTGACAGGGTACGATGAGCAGTTCTTC; CDR3: CASSLTGYDEQFF
size: many; J: TRBJ2-7; D: -; V: TRBV6-2/TRBV6-3; DNA: TGTGCCAGCAGTTACTTAACCGGGCATTTGGGGGAGCAGTACTTC; CDR3: CASSYLTGHLGEQYF
size: few; J: TRBJ2-3; D: -; V: TRBV6-1; DNA: TGTGCCAGCAGTGAAGCGCTTCACCAGTCAGATACGCAGTATTTT; CDR3: CASSEALHQSDTQYF
size: few; J: TRBJ2-3; D: -; V: TRBV29-1; DNA: TGCAGCGTTGTAGGACCGACCACAGATACGCAGTATTTT; CDR3: CSVVGPTTDTQYF
size: many; J: TRBJ1-6; D: -; V: TRBV7-9; DNA: TGTGCCAGCAGCTTGGGGGACAACTATAATTCACCCCTCCACTTT; CDR3: CASSLGDNYNSPLHF
size: -; J: TRBJ1-1; D: TRBD1; V: TRBV20-1; DNA: TGCAGTGCTAGAGATTGGGGGTTGACAGGGGGCTACACTGAAGCTTTCTTT; CDR3: CSARDWGLTGGYTEAFF
size: many; J: TRBJ2-3; D: -; V: TRBV27; DNA: TGTGCCAGCAGCCGTGCTAGTGTAGATACGCAGTATTTT; CDR3: CASSRASVDTQYF
size: many; J: TRBJ2-5; D: TRBD1; V: TRBV29-1; DNA: TGCAGCGTTGAACCGACAGGGGAAGAGACCCAGTACTTC; CDR3: CSVEPTGEETQYF
size: -; J: TRBJ1-1; D: TRBD1; V: TRBV12-3/TRBV12-4; DNA: TGTGCCAGCAGTTTAGGGACAGGGGGCGCCGGCACTGAAGCTTTCTTT; CDR3: CASSLGTGGAGTEAFF
size: many; J: TRBJ2-1; D: TRBD1; V: TRBV5-8; DNA: TGTGCCAGCAGCTTGCGACCGACAGGGGTAAATGAGCAGTTCTTC; CDR3: CASSLRPTGVNEQFF
size: -; J: TRBJ2-3; D: -; V: TRBV20-1; DNA: TGCAGTGCTATCCCGGGGAACACAGATACGCAGTATTTT; CDR3: CSAIPGNTDTQYF
size: many; J: TRBJ2-5; D: -; V: TRBV6-5; DNA: TGTGCCAGCAGATCTAGCGACCAAGAGACCCAGTACTTC; CDR3: CASRSSDQETQYF
size: many; J: TRBJ1-1; D: -; V: TRBV20-1; DNA: TGCAGTGCTAGAGTGGGGGCACCAGGGAGTGAAGCTTTCTTT; CDR3: CSARVGAPGSEAFF
size: many; J: TRBJ2-7; D: TRBD1; V: TRBV5-1; DNA: TGCGCCAGCAGCTTGGAACCGGGACAGGGGGCGAGGAGCTCCTACGAGCAGTACTTC; CDR3: CASSLEPGQGARSSYEQYF
size: -; J: TRBJ1-5; D: TRBD1; V: TRBV6-5; DNA: TGTGTCAGCAGACCCGGGACAGTCAATCAGCCCCAGCATTTT; CDR3: CVSRPGTVNQPQHF
size: many; J: TRBJ2-1; D: -; V: TRBV5-1; DNA: TGCGCCAGCAGCTTGGCCAGCAACCGACTAATGGGCGAGCAGTTCTTC; CDR3: CASSLASNRLMGEQFF
size: -; J: TRBJ2-6; D: -; V: TRBV27; DNA: TGTGCCAGCAGTTTATCCAGGTCCCCTGGGGCCAACGTCCTGACTTTC; CDR3: CASSLSRSPGANVLTF
size: many; J: TRBJ2-7; D: -; V: TRBV6-2/TRBV6-3; DNA: TGTGCCAGCAGTTACTCCAGAGCTCCCTACGAGCAGTACTTC; CDR3: CASSYSRAPYEQYF
size: many; J: TRBJ1-5; D: -; V: TRBV7-8; DNA: TGTGCCAGCAGCTCCCAAGGGGGGGAAAATCAGCCCCAGCATTTT; CDR3: CASSSQGGENQPQHF
size: many; J: TRBJ2-2; D: TRBD2; V: TRBV7-6; DNA: TGTGCCAGCAGCTCCGAAGGGTTTTCGGGGGGGGCCCCGATGGCCACCGGGGAGCTGTTTTTT; CDR3: CASSSEGFSGGAPMATGELFF
size: -; J: TRBJ1-6; D: -; V: TRBV20-1; DNA: TGCAGTGCTCGCCCCGGAAGCTCCTATAATTCACCCCTCCACTTT; CDR3: CSARPGSSYNSPLHF
size: many; J: TRBJ2-7; D: -; V: TRBV20-1; DNA: TGCAGTGCTAGAGGGGGGGGCAGGGGGCATTCCGAGCAGTACTTC; CDR3: CSARGGGRGHSEQYF
size: many; J: TRBJ1-2; D: -; V: TRBV5-1; DNA: TGCGCCAGCAGCCTGGACAGTTCTAACTATGGCTACACCTTC; CDR3: CASSLDSSNYGYTF
size: many; J: TRBJ2-3; D: -; V: TRBV5-1; DNA: TGCGCCAGCACCAAAGGCACCGGGATAGCAGATACGCAGTATTTT; CDR3: CASTKGTGIADTQYF
size: many; J: TRBJ2-7; D: TRBD2; V: TRBV4-1; DNA: TGCGCCAGCCGCACTACTAGCGGCCTGGCCTACGAGCAGTACTTC; CDR3: CASRTTSGLAYEQYF
size: many; J: TRBJ2-4; D: TRBD1; V: TRBV29-1; DNA: TGCAGCGTTGGCCGGGACAGCAAAAACATTCAGTACTTC; CDR3: CSVGRDSKNIQYF
size: many; J: TRBJ2-2; D: TRBD1; V: TRBV7-9; DNA: TGTGCCAGCAGACCCGGGACAGGGGTGATCCGGGAGCTGTTTTTT; CDR3: CASRPGTGVIRELFF
size: few; J: TRBJ1-2; D: -; V: TRBV18; DNA: TGTGCCAGCGCACTACAGAATAACTATGGCTACACCTTC; CDR3: CASALQNNYGYTF
size: many; J: TRBJ2-5; D: -; V: TRBV20-1; DNA: TGCAGTGCTAGGTCCACTAGGGAGACCCAGTACTTC; CDR3: CSARSTRETQYF
size: many; J: TRBJ2-2; D: -; V: TRBV5-1; DNA: TGCGCCAGCAGCCGAGGGGTTACAAAAGCCGGGGAGCTGTTTTTT; CDR3: CASSRGVTKAGELFF
size: -; J: TRBJ2-7; D: -; V: TRBV19; DNA: TGTGCCAGTAGCCCTGGGACGGCGGAGGAGCAGTACTTC; CDR3: CASSPGTAEEQYF
size: many; J: TRBJ2-1; D: -; V: TRBV5-1; DNA: TGCGCCAGCAGCTTGGCCCAGGGCCTCGGGACACCTTACAATGAGCAGTTCTTC; CDR3: CASSLAQGLGTPYNEQFF
size: few; J: TRBJ1-1; D: TRBD1; V: TRBV4-2; DNA: TGTGCCAGCAGCAACCGGGACAGGGGGCGAAAAACTGAAGCTTTCTTT; CDR3: CASSNRDRGRKTEAFF
size: many; J: TRBJ2-1; D: TRBD1; V: TRBV11-2; DNA: TGTGCCAGCAGCTTAGATTATAGAGGGACAGGGTTCTTC; CDR3: CASSLDYRGTGFF
size: many; J: TRBJ2-6; D: -; V: TRBV3-1; DNA: TGTGCCAGCAGCCACCGGGCGCATGGTGGGGCCAACGTCCTGACTTTC; CDR3: CASSHRAHGGANVLTF
size: many; J: TRBJ2-1; D: -; V: TRBV10-3; DNA: TGTGCCACCACGGGGACCCCGAGGAATGAGCAGTTCTTC; CDR3: CATTGTPRNEQFF
size: many; J: TRBJ1-2; D: -; V: TRBV7-9; DNA: TGTGCCAGCAGCTTAGCGGACTTCCCCTCCTATGGCTACACCTTC; CDR3: CASSLADFPSYGYTF
size: many; J: TRBJ1-5; D: -; V: TRBV5-1; DNA: TGCGCCAGCAGCTTAGAGGCCAGAAGTAGCAATCAGCCCCAGCATTTT; CDR3: CASSLEARSSNQPQHF
size: many; J: TRBJ2-7; D: -; V: TRBV6-5; DNA: TGTGCCAGCAGTTACCTGGTGGAGGGAGAGCAGTACTTC; CDR3: CASSYLVEGEQYF
size: many; J: TRBJ2-1; D: TRBD2; V: TRBV5-1; DNA: TGCGCCAGCAGCGGGTGGGCTAGCGGGGACAATGAGCAGTTCTTC; CDR3: CASSGWASGDNEQFF
size: -; J: TRBJ2-5; D: -; V: TRBV19; DNA: TGTGCCAGTAGTACCGACAGTGGGGAGACCCAGTACTTC; CDR3: CASSTDSGETQYF
size: many; J: TRBJ2-1; D: -; V: TRBV10-3; DNA: TGTGCCATCAGTGAGTCTGGGGTTTCCTACAATGAGCAGTTCTTC; CDR3: CAISESGVSYNEQFF
size: many; J: TRBJ1-2; D: -; V: TRBV5-1; DNA: TGCGCCAGCAGCTTGACCGGCAGGTCTAACTATGGCTACACCTTC; CDR3: CASSLTGRSNYGYTF
size: many; J: TRBJ2-3; D: TRBD2; V: TRBV7-2; DNA: TGTGCCAGCAGCTTCGGACTAGCGGGGAGCACAGATACGCAGTATTTT; CDR3: CASSFGLAGSTDTQYF
size: many; J: TRBJ2-5; D: -; V: TRBV11-2; DNA: TGTGCCAGTAGAAGACCTGGGGCCCGCGGGGAGACCCAGTACTTC; CDR3: CASRRPGARGETQYF
size: many; J: TRBJ2-5; D: -; V: TRBV15; DNA: TGTGCCACCAGCAGAGATTTGGGAGACCAAGAGACCCAGTACTTC; CDR3: CATSRDLGDQETQYF
size: many; J: TRBJ1-2; D: -; V: TRBV5-1; DNA: TGCGCCAGCAGCTTGGTTGGGGACTATGGCTACACCTTC; CDR3: CASSLVGDYGYTF
size: few; J: TRBJ1-5; D: -; V: TRBV7-9; DNA: TGTGCCAGCAGCCCCGAGGGGGTCAGGTTTGCACAGCCCCAGCATTTT; CDR3: CASSPEGVRFAQPQHF
size: many; J: TRBJ2-7; D: -; V: TRBV9; DNA: TGTGCCAGCAGCTCACGGACAGACCCTTCCTACGAGCAGTACTTC; CDR3: CASSSRTDPSYEQYF
size: many; J: TRBJ1-5; D: -; V: TRBV5-1; DNA: TGCGCCAGCAGCTCGGGGAGGACAGCACTTGTTAGCAATCAGCCCCAGCATTTT; CDR3: CASSSGRTALVSNQPQHF
size: many; J: TRBJ2-1; D: TRBD1; V: TRBV24-1; DNA: TGTGCCACCAGTGGGGACAGGCGCTCCATGAGCTCCTACAATGAGCAGTTCTTC; CDR3: CATSGDRRSMSSYNEQFF
size: -; J: TRBJ2-1; D: -; V: TRBV24-1; DNA: TGTGCCACGCCTAACGAGGTCCATGAGCAGTTCTTC; CDR3: CATPNEVHEQFF